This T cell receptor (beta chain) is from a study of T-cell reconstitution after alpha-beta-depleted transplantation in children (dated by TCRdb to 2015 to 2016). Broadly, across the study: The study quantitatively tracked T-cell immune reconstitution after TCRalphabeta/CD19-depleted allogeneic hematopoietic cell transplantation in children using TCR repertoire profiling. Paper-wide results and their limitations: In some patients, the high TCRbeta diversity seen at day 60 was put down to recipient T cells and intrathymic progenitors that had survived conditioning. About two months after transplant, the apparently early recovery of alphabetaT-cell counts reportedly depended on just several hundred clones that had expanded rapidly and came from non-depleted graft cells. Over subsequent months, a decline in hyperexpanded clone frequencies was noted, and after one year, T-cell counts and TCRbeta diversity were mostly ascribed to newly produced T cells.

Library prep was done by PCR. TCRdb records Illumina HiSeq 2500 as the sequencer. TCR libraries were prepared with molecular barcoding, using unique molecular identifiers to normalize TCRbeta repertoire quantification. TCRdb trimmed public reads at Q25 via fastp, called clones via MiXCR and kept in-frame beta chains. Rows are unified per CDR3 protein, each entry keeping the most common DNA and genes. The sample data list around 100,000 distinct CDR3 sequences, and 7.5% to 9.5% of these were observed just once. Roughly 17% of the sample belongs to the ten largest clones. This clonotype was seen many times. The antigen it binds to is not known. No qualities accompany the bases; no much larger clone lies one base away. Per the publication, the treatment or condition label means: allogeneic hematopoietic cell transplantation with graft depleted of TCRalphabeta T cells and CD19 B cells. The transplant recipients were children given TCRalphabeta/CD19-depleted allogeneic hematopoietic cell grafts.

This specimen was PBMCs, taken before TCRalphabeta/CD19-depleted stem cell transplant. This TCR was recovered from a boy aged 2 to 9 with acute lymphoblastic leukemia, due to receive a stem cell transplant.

CDR3 sequence: CASSLVSGHTDTQYF. The DNA reads as follows: TGTGCCAGCAGCTTAGTTTCGGGGCACACAGATACGCAGTATTTT. The receptor chain draws on TRBV7-9 and TRBJ2-3; the D gene could be TRBD1 or TRBD2, each one agreeing over 5 bases. The CDR3 sequence holds 15 residues, the cysteine and phenylalanine included. This entry keeps only the CDR3 DNA: 45 bases, framed from base 1. V was cut back by 1 base and J by 2 bases, leaving a gap of 10 bases between them. Taken from the germline V gene (reference sequence), the CDR1 and CDR2 loops are SEHNR and FQNEAQ.